This is a list of T cell receptor beta chains from one sample in a study of T cells in localized non-small cell lung cancer. Generated by immunoSEQ multiplex PCR, the TCRdb table keeps only in-frame clones and is missing some. Here the sample spans tens of thousands of clones, approximately 88% being singletons. Material: peripheral blood, obtained before any cancer treatment. These receptors were collected from a man between 35 and 75 years old with stage I squamous cell lung carcinoma. CDR3s include the opening cysteine and the closing phenylalanine or tryptophan. D genes are given only for firm matches. Some rows mark clone size as missing; the rest say once, few, many or name a class of expanded clone.

length: 13
V: TRBV9
size: NA
J: TRBJ1-1
D: TRBD1
DNA: TGTGCCAGCAGCCAAAAACCCACAGGGGGTGCTTTCTTT
CDR3: CASSQKPTGGAFF

length: 16
V: TRBV28
size: NA
J: TRBJ2-3
D: TRBD2
DNA: TGTGCCAGCAGCTCCCTCGGCGGGGGGGCCACAGATACGCAGTATTTT
CDR3: CASSSLGGGATDTQYF

length: 17
V: TRBV12-2
size: NA
J: TRBJ1-5
D: NA
DNA: TGTGCAAGTCGCTTAAGGGTAAGGGACAGGGCATATCAGCCCCAGCATTTT
CDR3: CASRLRVRDRAYQPQHF

length: 12
V: TRBV6-5
size: NA
J: TRBJ2-7
D: NA
DNA: TGTGCCAGCAGAAGGGAGAGCTACGAGCAGTACTTC
CDR3: CASRRESYEQYF

length: 16
V: TRBV5-8
size: NA
J: TRBJ2-3
D: NA
DNA: TGTGCCAGCAACCTCCTGGAGAGGGTAGCCACAGATACGCAGTATTTT
CDR3: CASNLLERVATDTQYF

length: 16
V: TRBV10-1
size: NA
J: TRBJ2-2
D: NA
DNA: TGCGCCAGCAGTGAGTCGGGACGGAAGAACACCGGGGAGCTGTTTTTT
CDR3: CASSESGRKNTGELFF

length: 13
V: TRBV5-6
size: NA
J: TRBJ1-2
D: NA
DNA: TGTGCCAGCAGCTCGACGAATACGGATGGCTACACCTTC
CDR3: CASSSTNTDGYTF

length: 18
V: TRBV9
size: NA
J: TRBJ2-2
D: TRBD1
DNA: TGTGCCAGCAGCCAAAATACCGGGGACAGGGACAACACCGGGGAGCTGTTTTTT
CDR3: CASSQNTGDRDNTGELFF

length: 15
V: TRBV5-1
size: NA
J: TRBJ1-5
D: NA
DNA: TGCGCCAGCAGCTTGGACGGGGGGGGCAATCAGCCCCAGCATTTT
CDR3: CASSLDGGGNQPQHF

length: 14
V: TRBV5-8
size: NA
J: TRBJ1-6
D: TRBD1
DNA: TGTGCCAGCAGCCCGGGACAGCCAAATTCACCCCTCCACTTT
CDR3: CASSPGQPNSPLHF

length: 14
V: TRBV27
size: NA
J: TRBJ1-6
D: NA
DNA: TGTGCCAGCAACTTCGGACAGCTAAATTCACCCCTCCACTTT
CDR3: CASNFGQLNSPLHF

length: 12
V: TRBV25-1
size: once
J: TRBJ2-5
D: NA
DNA: TGTGCCAGCAGTGGGAACACAGGGTACCAGTACTTC
CDR3: CASSGNTGYQYF

length: 15
V: TRBV7-8
size: NA
J: TRBJ2-2
D: TRBD1
DNA: TGTGCCAGCAGCTCTAGGGACAGGGGAATCGGGGAGCTGTTTTTT
CDR3: CASSSRDRGIGELFF

length: 14
V: TRBV19
size: NA
J: TRBJ1-2
D: NA
DNA: TGTGCCAGTAGTATTGGCATAACTAACTATGGCTACACCTTC
CDR3: CASSIGITNYGYTF

length: 14
V: TRBV15
size: NA
J: TRBJ2-7
D: NA
DNA: TGTGCCACCAGCAGGCGGGTAGGGACCCAGGCGCAGTACTTC
CDR3: CATSRRVGTQAQYF